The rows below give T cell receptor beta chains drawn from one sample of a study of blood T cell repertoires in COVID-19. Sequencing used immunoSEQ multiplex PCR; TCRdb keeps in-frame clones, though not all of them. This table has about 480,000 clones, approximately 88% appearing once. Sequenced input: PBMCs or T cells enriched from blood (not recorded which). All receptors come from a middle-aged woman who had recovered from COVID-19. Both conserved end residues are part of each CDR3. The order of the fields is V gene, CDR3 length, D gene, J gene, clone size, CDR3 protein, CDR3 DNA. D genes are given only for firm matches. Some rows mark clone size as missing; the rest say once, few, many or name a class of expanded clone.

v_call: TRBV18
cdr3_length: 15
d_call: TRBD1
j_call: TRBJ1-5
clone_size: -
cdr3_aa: CASSLTGAKNQPQHF
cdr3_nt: TGTGCCAGCTCGCTGACAGGGGCCAAAAATCAGCCCCAGCATTTT

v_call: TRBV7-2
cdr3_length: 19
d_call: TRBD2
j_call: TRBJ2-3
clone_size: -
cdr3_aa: CASSLGLAGGGRQTDTQYF
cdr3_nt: TGTGCCAGCAGCTTAGGGCTAGCGGGAGGTGGGAGGCAGACAGATACGCAGTATTTT

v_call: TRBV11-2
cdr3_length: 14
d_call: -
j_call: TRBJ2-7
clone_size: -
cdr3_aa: CASGRGRGAEEQYF
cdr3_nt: TGTGCCAGCGGCCGCGGACGGGGTGCGGAGGAGCAGTACTTC

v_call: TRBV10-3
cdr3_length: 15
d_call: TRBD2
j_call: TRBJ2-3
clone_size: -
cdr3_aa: CAISGTSGFTDTQYF
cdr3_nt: TGTGCCATCAGTGGAACTAGCGGGTTCACAGATACGCAGTATTTT

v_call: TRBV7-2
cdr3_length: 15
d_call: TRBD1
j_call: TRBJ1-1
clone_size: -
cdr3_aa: CASSSHRGGGTEAFF
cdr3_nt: TGTGCCAGCAGCTCTCACAGGGGAGGAGGCACTGAAGCTTTCTTT

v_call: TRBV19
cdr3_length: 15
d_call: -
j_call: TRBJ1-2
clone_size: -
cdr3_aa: CASSIEGGLGYGYTF
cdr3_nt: TGTGCCAGTAGTATAGAGGGAGGGCTCGGCTATGGCTACACCTTC

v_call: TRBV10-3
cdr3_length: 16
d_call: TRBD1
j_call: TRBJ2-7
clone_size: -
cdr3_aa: CAISTTTGPLSYEQYF
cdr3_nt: TGTGCCATCAGTACAACGACAGGGCCCCTCTCCTACGAGCAGTACTTC

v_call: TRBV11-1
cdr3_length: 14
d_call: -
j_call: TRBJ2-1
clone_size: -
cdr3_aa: CASSLGQGLMEQFF
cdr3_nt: TGTGCCAGCAGCTTAGGGCAGGGGCTCATGGAGCAGTTCTTC

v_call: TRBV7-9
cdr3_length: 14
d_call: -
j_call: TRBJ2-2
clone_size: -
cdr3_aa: CARPTGPNTGELFF
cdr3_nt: TGTGCCAGACCGACAGGCCCGAACACCGGGGAGCTGTTTTTT

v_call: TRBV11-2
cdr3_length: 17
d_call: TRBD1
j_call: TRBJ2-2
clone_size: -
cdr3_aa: CASSLVKGQGATGELFF
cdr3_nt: TGTGCCAGCAGCTTAGTCAAGGGACAGGGGGCCACCGGGGAGCTGTTTTTT

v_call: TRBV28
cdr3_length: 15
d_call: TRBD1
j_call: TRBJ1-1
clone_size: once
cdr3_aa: CASSLGDRLNTEAFF
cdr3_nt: TGTGCCAGCAGTTTAGGGGACAGGTTGAACACTGAAGCTTTCTTT

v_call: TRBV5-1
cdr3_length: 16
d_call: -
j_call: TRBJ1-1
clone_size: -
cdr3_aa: CASSLPRGGSNTEAFF
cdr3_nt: TGCGCCAGCAGCCTCCCCCGAGGGGGATCGAACACTGAAGCTTTCTTT

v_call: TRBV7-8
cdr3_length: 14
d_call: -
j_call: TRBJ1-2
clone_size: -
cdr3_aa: CASSLVGGDNGYTF
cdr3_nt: TGTGCCAGCAGCTTAGTGGGGGGGGATAATGGCTACACCTTC

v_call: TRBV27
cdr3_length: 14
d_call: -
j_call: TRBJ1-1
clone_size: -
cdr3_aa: CASSLRSGITEAFF
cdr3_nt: TGTGCCAGCAGTTTAAGATCCGGGATCACTGAAGCTTTCTTT

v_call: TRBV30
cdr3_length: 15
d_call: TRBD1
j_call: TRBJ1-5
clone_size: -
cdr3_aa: CAWGTGSARDQPQHF
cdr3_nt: TGTGCCTGGGGGACAGGGTCCGCGCGAGATCAGCCCCAGCATTTT

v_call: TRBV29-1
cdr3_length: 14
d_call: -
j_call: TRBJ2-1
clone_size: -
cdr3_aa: CSVETSGRYNEQFF
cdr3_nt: TGCAGCGTTGAAACCAGCGGTAGGTACAATGAGCAGTTCTTC

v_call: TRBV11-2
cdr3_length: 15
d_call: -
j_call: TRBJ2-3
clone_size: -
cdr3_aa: CASSLMRTTTDTQYF
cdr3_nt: TGTGCCAGCAGCTTAATGCGAACGACTACAGATACGCAGTATTTT

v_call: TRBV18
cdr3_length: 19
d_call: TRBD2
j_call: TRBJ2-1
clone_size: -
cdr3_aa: CASSHLPGLAWGTYNEQFF
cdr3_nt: TGTGCCAGCTCACATTTACCGGGACTAGCGTGGGGCACCTACAATGAGCAGTTCTTC

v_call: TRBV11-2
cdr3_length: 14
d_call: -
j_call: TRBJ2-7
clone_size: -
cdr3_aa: CASSIDRLAYEQYF
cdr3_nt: TGTGCCAGCAGCATAGACAGGTTAGCCTACGAGCAGTACTTC

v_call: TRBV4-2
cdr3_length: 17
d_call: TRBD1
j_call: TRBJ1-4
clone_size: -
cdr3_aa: CASRPGQGSTGGEKLFF
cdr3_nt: TGTGCCAGCAGACCTGGACAGGGTTCCACGGGGGGTGAAAAACTGTTTTTT

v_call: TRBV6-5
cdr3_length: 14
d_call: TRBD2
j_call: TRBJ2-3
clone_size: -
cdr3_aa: CASTASGSTDTQYF
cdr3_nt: TGTGCCAGCACCGCTAGCGGGAGCACAGATACGCAGTATTTT

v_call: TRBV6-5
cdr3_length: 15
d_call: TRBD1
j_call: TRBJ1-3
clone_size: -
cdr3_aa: CASSFPGQGRNTIYF
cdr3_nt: TGTGCCAGCAGTTTTCCGGGACAGGGAAGAAACACCATATATTTT

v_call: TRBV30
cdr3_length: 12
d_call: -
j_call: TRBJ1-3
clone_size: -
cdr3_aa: CARGSSGNTIYF
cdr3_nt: TGTGCCAGAGGCAGCTCTGGAAACACCATATATTTT

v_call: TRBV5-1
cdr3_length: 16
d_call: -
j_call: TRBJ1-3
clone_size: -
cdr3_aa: CASSLDGRASGNTIYF
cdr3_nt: TGCGCCAGCAGCTTGGATGGGCGGGCCTCTGGAAACACCATATATTTT

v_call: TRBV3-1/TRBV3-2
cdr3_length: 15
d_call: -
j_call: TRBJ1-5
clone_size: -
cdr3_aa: CASSQGVDSNQPQHF
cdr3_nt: TGTGCCAGCAGCCAAGGGGTTGACAGTAATCAGCCCCAGCATTTT

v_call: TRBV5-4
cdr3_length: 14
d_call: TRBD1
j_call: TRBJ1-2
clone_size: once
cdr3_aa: CASSSRDRIDGYTF
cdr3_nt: TGTGCCAGCAGCTCCCGGGACAGAATCGACGGCTACACCTTC

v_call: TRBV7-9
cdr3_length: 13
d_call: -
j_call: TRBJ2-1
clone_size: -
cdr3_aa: CASSLVPALGQFF
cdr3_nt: TGTGCCAGCAGCTTAGTCCCTGCCCTCGGGCAGTTCTTC

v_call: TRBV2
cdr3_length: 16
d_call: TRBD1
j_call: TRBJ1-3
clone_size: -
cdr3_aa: CASSEVEQGEGNTIYF
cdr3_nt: TGTGCCAGCAGTGAAGTGGAACAGGGGGAAGGAAACACCATATATTTT

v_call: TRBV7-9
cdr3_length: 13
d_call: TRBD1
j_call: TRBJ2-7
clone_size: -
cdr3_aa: CASSISGGYEQYF
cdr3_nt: TGTGCCAGCAGTATTTCAGGGGGCTACGAGCAGTACTTC

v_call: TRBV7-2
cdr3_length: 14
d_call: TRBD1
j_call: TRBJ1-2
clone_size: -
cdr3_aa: CASSLRTGPYGYTF
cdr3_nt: TGTGCCAGCAGTCTTAGGACAGGGCCCTATGGCTACACCTTC

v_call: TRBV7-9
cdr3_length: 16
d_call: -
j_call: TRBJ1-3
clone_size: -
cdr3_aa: CASSPPPQGLENTIYF
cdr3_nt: TGTGCCAGCAGCCCCCCTCCACAGGGTTTGGAAAACACCATATATTTT

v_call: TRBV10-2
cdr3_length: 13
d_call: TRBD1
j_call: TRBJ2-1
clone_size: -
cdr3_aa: CASSWDSHNEQFF
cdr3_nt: TGCGCCAGCAGCTGGGACAGCCACAATGAGCAGTTCTTC

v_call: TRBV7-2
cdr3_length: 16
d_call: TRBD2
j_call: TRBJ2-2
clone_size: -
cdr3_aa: CASSYGGLAGVGELFF
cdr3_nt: TGTGCCAGCAGCTACGGCGGACTAGCGGGAGTCGGGGAGCTGTTTTTT

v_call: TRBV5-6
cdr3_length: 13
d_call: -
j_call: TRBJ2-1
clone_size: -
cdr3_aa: CASSPKPGPGQFF
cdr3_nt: TGTGCCAGCAGCCCAAAACCAGGGCCAGGGCAGTTCTTC

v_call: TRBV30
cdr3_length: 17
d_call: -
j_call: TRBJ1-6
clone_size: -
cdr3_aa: CAWREVGGQRHNSPLHF
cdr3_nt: TGTGCCTGGAGGGAGGTGGGGGGGCAACGCCATAATTCACCCCTCCACTTT

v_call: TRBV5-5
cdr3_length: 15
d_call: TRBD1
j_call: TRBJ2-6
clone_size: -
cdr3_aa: CASSRQGLGANVLTF
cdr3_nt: TGTGCCAGCAGTAGACAGGGGCTGGGGGCCAACGTCCTGACTTTC

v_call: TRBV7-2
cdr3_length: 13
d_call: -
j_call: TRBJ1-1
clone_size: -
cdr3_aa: CASSLTGSPEAFF
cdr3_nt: TGTGCCAGCAGCTTAACCGGGAGTCCTGAAGCTTTCTTT

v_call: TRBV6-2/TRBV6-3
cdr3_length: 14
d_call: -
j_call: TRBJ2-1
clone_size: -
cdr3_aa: CASSYEIGYNEQFF
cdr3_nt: TGTGCCAGCAGTTACGAAATCGGCTACAATGAGCAGTTCTTC